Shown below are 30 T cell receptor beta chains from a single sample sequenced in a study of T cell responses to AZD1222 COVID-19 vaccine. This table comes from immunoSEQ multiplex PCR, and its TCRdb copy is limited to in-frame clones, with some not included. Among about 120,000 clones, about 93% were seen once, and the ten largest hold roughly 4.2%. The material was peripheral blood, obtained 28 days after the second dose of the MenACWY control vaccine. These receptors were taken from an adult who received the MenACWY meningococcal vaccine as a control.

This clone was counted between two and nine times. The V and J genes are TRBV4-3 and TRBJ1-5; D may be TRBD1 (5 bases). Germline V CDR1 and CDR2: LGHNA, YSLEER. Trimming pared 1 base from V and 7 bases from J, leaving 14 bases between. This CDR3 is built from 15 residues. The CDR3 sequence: CASSQGWGSGQPQHF. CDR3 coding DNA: TGCGCCAGCAGCCAAGGGTGGGGGTCTGGGCAGCCCCAGCATTTT.

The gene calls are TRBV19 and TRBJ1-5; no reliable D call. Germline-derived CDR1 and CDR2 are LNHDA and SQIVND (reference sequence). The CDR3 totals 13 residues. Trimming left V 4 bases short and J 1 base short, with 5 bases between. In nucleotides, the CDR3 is TGTGCCAGTAGTAAAGAGAGCAATCAGCCCCAGCATTTT. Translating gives CASSKESNQPQHF.

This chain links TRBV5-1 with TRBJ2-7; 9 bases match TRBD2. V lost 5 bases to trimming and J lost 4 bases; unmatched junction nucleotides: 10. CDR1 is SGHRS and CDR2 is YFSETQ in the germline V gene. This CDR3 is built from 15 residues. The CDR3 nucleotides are TGCGCCAGCAGTTTCCTAGCGGGATCCCAATACGAGCAGTACTTC. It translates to CASSFLAGSQYEQYF. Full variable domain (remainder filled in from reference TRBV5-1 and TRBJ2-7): KAGVTQTPRYLIKTRGQQVTLSCSPISGHRSVSWYQQTPGQGLQFLFEYFSETQRNKGNFPGRFSGRQFSNSRSEMNVSTLELGDSALYLCASSFLAGSQYEQYFGPGTRLTVT.

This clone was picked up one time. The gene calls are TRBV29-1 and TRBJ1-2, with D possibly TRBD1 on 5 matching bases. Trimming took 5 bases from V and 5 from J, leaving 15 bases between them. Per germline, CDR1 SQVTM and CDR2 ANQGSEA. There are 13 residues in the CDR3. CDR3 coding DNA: TGCAGCGTTCGATCGGCAGGGCTTTATGGCTACACCTTC. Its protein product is CSVRSAGLYGYTF.

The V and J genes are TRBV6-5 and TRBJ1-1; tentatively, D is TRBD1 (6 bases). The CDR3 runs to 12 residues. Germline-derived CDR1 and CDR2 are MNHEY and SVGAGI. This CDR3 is CGVWTANTEAFF. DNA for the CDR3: TGTGGAGTCTGGACAGCGAACACTGAAGCTTTCTTT.

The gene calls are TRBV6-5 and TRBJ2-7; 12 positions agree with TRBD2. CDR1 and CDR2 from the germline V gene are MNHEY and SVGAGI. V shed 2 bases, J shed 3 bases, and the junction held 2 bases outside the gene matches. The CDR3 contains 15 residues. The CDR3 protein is CASSYLAGGVYEQYF. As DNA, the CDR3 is TGTGCCAGCAGTTACCTAGCGGGAGGGGTCTACGAGCAGTACTTC.

The CDR3 region has the DNA TGTGCCAGCTCACACCGACAGGGGGAACTGTTTTTT. Protein sequence: CASSHRQGELFF. The rearrangement links TRBV18 to TRBJ1-4; 9 nucleotides match TRBD1. From germline, CDR1 is KGHSH and CDR2 LQKENI. CDR3 size: 12 residues. V was clipped by 4 bases and J by 12 bases; unmatched bases: 3.

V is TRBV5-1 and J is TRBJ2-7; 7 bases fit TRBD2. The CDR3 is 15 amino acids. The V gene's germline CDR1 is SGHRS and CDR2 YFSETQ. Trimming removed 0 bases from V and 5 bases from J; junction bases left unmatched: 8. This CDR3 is CASSLGAGARHEQYF. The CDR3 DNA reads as TGCGCCAGCAGCTTGGGGGCGGGAGCACGGCACGAGCAGTACTTC.

In DNA form, the CDR3 reads TGCGCCAGCAGTGAGTCGCGGCTAGTTGAGACCCAGTACTTC. Translation gives CASSESRLVETQYF. This chain connects TRBV10-1 to TRBJ2-5; D remains ambiguous. Germline CDR1 and CDR2: WNHNN and SYGVQD (reference sequence). The germline V and J ends were trimmed by 0 bases and 5 bases, with 10 bases remaining between them. There are 14 residues in the CDR3.

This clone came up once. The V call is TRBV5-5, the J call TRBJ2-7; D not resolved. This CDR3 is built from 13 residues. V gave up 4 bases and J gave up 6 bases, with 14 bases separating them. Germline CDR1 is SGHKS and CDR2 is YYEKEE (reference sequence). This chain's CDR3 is CASSPIPRREQYF. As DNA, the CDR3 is TGTGCCAGCAGCCCAATCCCACGACGCGAGCAGTACTTC.

The CDR3 spells CASSPPLDTGELFF. CDR3 DNA sequence: TGTGCCAGCTCACCACCGCTGGACACCGGGGAGCTGTTTTTT. The chain combines TRBV18 with TRBJ2-2; D gene uncertain. CDR1 KGHSH and CDR2 LQKENI come from the germline V gene. Trimming took off 0 bases at V and 3 bases at J, with 5 bases between the two ends. This CDR3 comprises 14 residues.

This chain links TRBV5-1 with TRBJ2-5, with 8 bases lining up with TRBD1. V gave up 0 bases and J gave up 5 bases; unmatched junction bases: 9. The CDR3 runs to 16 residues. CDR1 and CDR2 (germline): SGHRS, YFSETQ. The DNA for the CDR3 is TGCGCCAGCAGCTTGGCCGCAGGACAGGGCGGGGAGACCCAGTACTTC. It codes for CASSLAAGQGGETQYF.

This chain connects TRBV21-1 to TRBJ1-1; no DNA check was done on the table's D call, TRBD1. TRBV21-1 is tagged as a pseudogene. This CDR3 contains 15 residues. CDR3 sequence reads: CASSKVRQGDFEAFF. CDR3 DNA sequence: TGTGCCAGCAGCAAAGTCAGACAGGGAGATTTTGAAGCTTTCTTT.

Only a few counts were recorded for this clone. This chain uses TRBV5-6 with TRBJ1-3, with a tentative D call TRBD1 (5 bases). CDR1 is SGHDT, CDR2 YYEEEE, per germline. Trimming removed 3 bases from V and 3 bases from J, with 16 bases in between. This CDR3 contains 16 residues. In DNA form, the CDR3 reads TGTGCCAGCAGCTCTCGACAGCAGATTTATGGAAACACCATATATTTT. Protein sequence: CASSSRQQIYGNTIYF.

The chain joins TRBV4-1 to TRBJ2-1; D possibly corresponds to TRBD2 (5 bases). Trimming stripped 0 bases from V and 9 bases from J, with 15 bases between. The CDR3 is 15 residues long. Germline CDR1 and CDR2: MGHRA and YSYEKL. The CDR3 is CASSQDPGREVEQFF. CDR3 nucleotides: TGCGCCAGCAGCCAAGATCCGGGGAGAGAGGTTGAGCAGTTCTTC.

Here the CDR3 reads CASSLGVSYEQYF. The CDR3 bases are TGTGCCAGCAGCTTAGGGGTCTCCTACGAGCAGTACTTC. The J gene is TRBJ2-7, the V gene TRBV11-2; D not resolved. The V end was cut by 1 base, the J end by 0 bases, with 4 bases between. This CDR3 has 13 amino acids. Germline-derived CDR1 and CDR2 are SGHAT and FQNNGV.

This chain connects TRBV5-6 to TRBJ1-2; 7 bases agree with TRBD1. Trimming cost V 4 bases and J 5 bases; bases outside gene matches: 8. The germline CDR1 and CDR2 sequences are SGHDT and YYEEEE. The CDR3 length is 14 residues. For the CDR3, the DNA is TGTGCCAGCAGCCCTGGCGGGACAGTTTATGGCTACACCTTC. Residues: CASSPGGTVYGYTF.

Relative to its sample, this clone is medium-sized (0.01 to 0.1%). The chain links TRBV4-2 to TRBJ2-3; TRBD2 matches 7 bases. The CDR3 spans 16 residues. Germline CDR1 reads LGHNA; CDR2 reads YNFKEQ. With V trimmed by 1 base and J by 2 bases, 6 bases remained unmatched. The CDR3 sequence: CASSQVPSGLTDTQYF. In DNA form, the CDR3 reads TGTGCCAGCAGCCAAGTCCCTAGCGGACTCACAGATACGCAGTATTTT.

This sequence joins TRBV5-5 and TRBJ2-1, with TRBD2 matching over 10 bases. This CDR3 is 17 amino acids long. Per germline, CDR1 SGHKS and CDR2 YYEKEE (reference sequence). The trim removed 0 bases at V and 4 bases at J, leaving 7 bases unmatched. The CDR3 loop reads CASSLAGLAGAYNEQFF. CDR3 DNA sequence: TGTGCCAGCAGCTTGGCCGGCCTAGCGGGGGCATACAATGAGCAGTTCTTC.

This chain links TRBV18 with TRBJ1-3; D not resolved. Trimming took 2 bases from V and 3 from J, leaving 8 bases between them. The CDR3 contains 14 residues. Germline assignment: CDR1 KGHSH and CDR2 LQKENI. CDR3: CASSPDLYGNTIYF. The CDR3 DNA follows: TGTGCCAGCTCACCAGACTTATATGGAAACACCATATATTTT.

This chain's CDR3 is CASSYSHEQYF. CDR3 sequence (DNA): TGTGCCAGCAGTTACTCTCACGAGCAGTACTTC. The V gene is TRBV28, the J gene TRBJ2-7; D ambiguous. This CDR3 is built from 11 residues. The germline V and J ends were trimmed by 4 bases and 5 bases, with 6 bases remaining between them. Germline V gives CDR1 MDHEN, CDR2 SYDVKM. The variable domain in full, completed from reference TRBV28 and TRBJ2-7, reads DVKVTQSSRYLVKRTGEKVFLECVQDMDHENMFWYRQDPGLGLRLIYFSYDVKMKEKGDIPEGYSVSREKKERFSLILESASTNQTSMYLCASSYSHEQYFGPGTRLTVT.

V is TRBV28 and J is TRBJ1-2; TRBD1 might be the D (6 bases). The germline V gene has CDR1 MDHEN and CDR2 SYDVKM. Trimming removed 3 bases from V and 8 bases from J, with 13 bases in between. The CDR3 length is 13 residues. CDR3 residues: CASSFGGGLGYTF. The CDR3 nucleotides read TGTGCCAGCAGTTTCGGCGGGGGCTTAGGCTACACCTTC.

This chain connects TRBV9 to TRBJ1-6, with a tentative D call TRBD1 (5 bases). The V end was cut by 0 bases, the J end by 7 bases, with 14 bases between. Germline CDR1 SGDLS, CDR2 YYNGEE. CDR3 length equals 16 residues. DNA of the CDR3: TGTGCCAGCAGCGTAGAGCCAGGGAACGCAAATTCACCCCTCCACTTT. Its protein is CASSVEPGNANSPLHF.

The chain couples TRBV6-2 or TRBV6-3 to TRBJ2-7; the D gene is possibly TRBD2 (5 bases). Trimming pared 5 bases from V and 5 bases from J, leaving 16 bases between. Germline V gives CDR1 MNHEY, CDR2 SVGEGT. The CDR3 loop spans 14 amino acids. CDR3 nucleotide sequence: TGTGCCAGCAGTCCCGACGGGGAGATCCACGAGCAGTACTTC. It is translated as CASSPDGEIHEQYF.

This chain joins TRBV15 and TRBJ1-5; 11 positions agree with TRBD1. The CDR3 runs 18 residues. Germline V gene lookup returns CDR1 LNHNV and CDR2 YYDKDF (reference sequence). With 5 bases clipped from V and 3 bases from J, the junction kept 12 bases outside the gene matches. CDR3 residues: CATSARLGTGGTNQPQHF. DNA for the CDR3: TGTGCCACCAGCGCCCGGTTAGGGACAGGGGGAACCAATCAGCCCCAGCATTTT.

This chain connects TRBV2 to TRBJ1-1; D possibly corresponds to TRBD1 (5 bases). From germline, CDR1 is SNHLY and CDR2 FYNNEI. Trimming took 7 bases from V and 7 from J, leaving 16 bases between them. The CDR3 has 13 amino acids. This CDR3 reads CASTPDKFYEAFF. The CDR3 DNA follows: TGTGCCAGCACCCCGGACAAGTTCTATGAAGCTTTCTTT.

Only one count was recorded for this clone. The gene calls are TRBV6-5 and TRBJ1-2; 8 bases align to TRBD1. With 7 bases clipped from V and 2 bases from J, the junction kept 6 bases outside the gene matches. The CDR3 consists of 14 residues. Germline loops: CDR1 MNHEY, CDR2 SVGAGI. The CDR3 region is CASKRTGLNYGYTF. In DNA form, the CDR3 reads TGTGCCAGCAAGAGGACAGGGTTAAACTATGGCTACACCTTC.

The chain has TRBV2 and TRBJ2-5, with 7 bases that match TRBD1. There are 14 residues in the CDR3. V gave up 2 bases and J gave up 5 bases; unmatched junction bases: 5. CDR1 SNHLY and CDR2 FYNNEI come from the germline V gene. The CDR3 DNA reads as TGTGCCAGCAGTGAACAGGGGGTCGGCGAGACCCAGTACTTC. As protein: CASSEQGVGETQYF. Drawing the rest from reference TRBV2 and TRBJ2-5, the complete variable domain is EPEVTQTPSHQVTQMGQEVILRCVPISNHLYFYWYRQILGQKVEFLVSFYNNEISEKSEIFDDQFSVERPDGSNFTLKIRSTKLEDSAMYFCASSEQGVGETQYFGPGTRLLVL.

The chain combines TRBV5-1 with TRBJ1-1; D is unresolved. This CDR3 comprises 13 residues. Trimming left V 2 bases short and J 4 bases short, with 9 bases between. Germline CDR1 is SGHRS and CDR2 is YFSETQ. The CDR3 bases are TGCGCCAGCAGCTTAGAGATGGGCACTGAAGCTTTCTTT. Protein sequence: CASSLEMGTEAFF.

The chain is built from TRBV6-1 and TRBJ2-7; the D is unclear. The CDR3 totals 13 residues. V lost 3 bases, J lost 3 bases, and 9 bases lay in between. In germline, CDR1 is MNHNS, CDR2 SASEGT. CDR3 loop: CASSDRLNYEQYV. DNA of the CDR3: TGTGCCAGCAGTGACCGTCTTAACTACGAGCAGTACGTC.